The 2 T cell receptor beta chains reported below all come from one sample, sequenced in a study of blood T cell repertoires in COVID-19. Profiling relied on immunoSEQ multiplex PCR, and the TCRdb table lists in-frame clones only, not all of them. The sample yields just over 60,000 clones, 65% to 85% seen once. Material for sequencing was peripheral blood. These TCRs come from a woman at least 80 years old with active or convalescent COVID-19.

The chain joins TRBV5-1 to TRBJ2-5; 10 nucleotides agree with TRBD2. From germline, CDR1 is SGHRS and CDR2 YFSETQ. CDR3 length: 16 amino acids. V shed 4 bases and J 4 bases; nucleotides not matched to a gene: 10. The CDR3, as DNA: TGCGCCAGCAGCACCGCTCTAGCGGGGGTAACAGAGACCCAGTACTTC. This translates into CASSTALAGVTETQYF.

This clone was seen more than once but under ten times. The chain couples TRBV2 to TRBJ1-4, with a weak D call TRBD1 (5 bases). V was clipped by 5 bases and J by 6 bases, with 10 bases between them. Germline V gene data show CDR1 as SNHLY and CDR2 as FYNNEI. The CDR3 extends over 13 amino acids. CDR3: CASSRGGYEKLFF. DNA for the CDR3: TGTGCCAGCAGTCGGGGGGGGTATGAAAAACTGTTTTTT.